The 32 T cell receptor beta chains below all came from one sample that was sequenced in a study of cytomegalovirus exposure and HLA in healthy donors. It was with 60 Vbeta and 13 Jbeta primers that the PCR ran. Profiled with immunoSEQ multiplex PCR; TCRdb holds only in-frame clones, not every one. The sample has over 85,000 clones; about 7.6% are singletons. Sequenced sample: PBMCs. The receptor set was obtained from a man aged 50-59 years in good health and CMV-seronegative.

This clone was counted only a few times. The chain links TRBV19 to TRBJ2-3, with 14 positions matching TRBD2. The germline gives CDR1 LNHDA, CDR2 SQIVND (reference sequence). V lost 1 base and J lost 6; bases outside the gene matches: 9. The CDR3 length is 18 residues. The CDR3 loop is CASSIGLAGGFSRDTQYF. CDR3 bases: TGTGCCAGTAGTATAGGACTAGCGGGGGGGTTTAGTAGGGATACGCAGTATTTT. Combining the CDR3 with reference TRBV19 and TRBJ2-3 gives the whole variable domain DGGITQSPKYLFRKEGQNVTLSCEQNLNHDAMYWYRQDPGQGLRLIYYSQIVNDFQKGDIAEGYSVSREKKESFPLTVTSAQKNPTAFYLCASSIGLAGGFSRDTQYFGPGTRLTVL.

This sequence joins TRBV28 and TRBJ1-1, with 8 positions matching TRBD1. Germline CDR1 and CDR2: MDHEN and SYDVKM. The CDR3 covers 14 residues. The trim removed 6 bases at V and 0 bases at J, leaving 3 bases unmatched. The CDR3, as DNA: TGTGCCAGCAGAACAGGGGGGATGAACACTGAAGCTTTCTTT. Translating gives CASRTGGMNTEAFF. Combining the CDR3 with reference TRBV28 and TRBJ1-1 gives the whole variable domain DVKVTQSSRYLVKRTGEKVFLECVQDMDHENMFWYRQDPGLGLRLIYFSYDVKMKEKGDIPEGYSVSREKKERFSLILESASTNQTSMYLCASRTGGMNTEAFFGQGTRLTVV.

This clone was observed a handful of times. The chain links TRBV6-1 to TRBJ1-6; 7 nucleotides match TRBD1. CDR3 length: 14 amino acids. Unmatched junction bases numbered 4, after V lost 2 bases and J lost 9 bases. The V gene's germline CDR1 is MNHNS and CDR2 SASEGT. This CDR3 is CASSERGLSSPLHF. The CDR3 DNA sequence: TGTGCCAGCAGTGAAAGGGGGCTAAGTTCACCCCTCCACTTT.

The V and J genes are TRBV10-3 and TRBJ2-1, with 12 bases lining up with TRBD2. Germline CDR1 is ENHRY and CDR2 is SYGVKD. V was pared by 6 bases and J by 7 bases, with 4 bases of the junction left unmatched. There are 14 residues in the CDR3. The CDR3 nucleotides read TGTGCCATCAGGACTAGCGGGAGCGAGAATGAGCAGTTCTTC. Translated: CAIRTSGSENEQFF.

This clone showed up just a few times. This chain uses TRBV4-1 with TRBJ1-3; unclear D gene. The CDR3 covers 13 residues. Germline V gene lookup returns CDR1 MGHRA and CDR2 YSYEKL. Trimming took off 2 bases at V and 7 bases at J, with 9 bases between the two ends. The CDR3 region is CASSQSGRNTIYF. The DNA for the CDR3 is TGCGCCAGCAGCCAATCTGGGAGGAACACCATATATTTT.

This clone was detected a few times. The gene calls are TRBV19 and TRBJ1-1; D perhaps matches TRBD1 (5 bases). The V end was cut by 4 bases, the J end by 1 base, with 13 bases between. The length of the CDR3 is 15 residues. The germline V gene encodes CDR1 LNHDA and CDR2 SQIVND (reference sequence). The CDR3 DNA sequence: TGTGCCAGTAGTAGGTCAGGGATTCAGAACACTGAAGCTTTCTTT. Translating gives CASSRSGIQNTEAFF.

The chain uses TRBV5-6 and TRBJ1-4; a possible D gene is TRBD1 (6 bases). The germline CDR1 and CDR2 sequences are SGHDT and YYEEEE. The V end was cut by 7 bases, the J end by 8 bases, with 18 bases between. The CDR3 loop spans 14 amino acids. CDR3 region: CASGSGTYGEKLFF. Written as DNA, the CDR3 is TGTGCCAGCGGAAGCGGGACATACGGAGAAAAACTGTTTTTT.

The rearrangement joins TRBV5-1 to TRBJ2-3; 8 bases align to TRBD2. This CDR3 has 16 residues. Trimming took 0 bases from V and 9 from J; bases not matched to a gene: 12. Per the germline V gene, CDR1 is SGHRS and CDR2 is YFSETQ. CDR3 coding DNA: TGCGCCAGCAGCTTGGCCGGTGCGGGGGGAGAGAGGACGCAGTATTTT. Its protein product is CASSLAGAGGERTQYF.

This clone was observed a few times. The chain recombines TRBV29-1 with TRBJ1-2, with 8 bases matching TRBD1. This CDR3 contains 14 residues. Germline loops: CDR1 SQVTM, CDR2 ANQGSEA. The V segment lost 1 base and the J segment 5 bases; nucleotides outside the gene matches: 6. The CDR3 loop reads CSVEAFDRGYGYTF. CDR3 DNA sequence: TGCAGCGTTGAAGCTTTTGACAGGGGTTATGGCTACACCTTC.

This clone was detected only a few times. V usage is TRBV7-8 and J usage is TRBJ1-2, with D tentatively TRBD1 (5 bases). CDR1 is SGHVS and CDR2 is FQNEAQ in the germline V gene. This CDR3 spans 15 amino acids. V shed 4 bases and J shed 7 bases, with 19 bases lying between them. CDR3 amino acids: CASSSIDWGGSGYTF. The CDR3 DNA sequence: TGTGCCAGCAGCTCCATAGACTGGGGGGGAAGTGGCTACACCTTC. Variable domain in full (rest from reference TRBV7-8 and TRBJ1-2): GAGVSQSPRYKVAKRGQDVALRCDPISGHVSLFWYQQALGQGPEFLTYFQNEAQLDKSGLPSDRFFAERPEGSVSTLKIQRTQQEDSAVYLCASSSIDWGGSGYTFGSGTRLTVV.

This clone was detected only a few times. This chain uses TRBV9 with TRBJ2-1; 7 bases line up with TRBD2. Trimming removed 2 bases from V and 0 bases from J; junction bases left unmatched: 17. The CDR3 covers 20 residues. The germline V gene has CDR1 SGDLS and CDR2 YYNGEE. In DNA form, the CDR3 reads TGTGCCAGCAGCGTGTTTTCGGCGGGAGTCGGTGTCCCCTCCTACAATGAGCAGTTCTTC. Protein product: CASSVFSAGVGVPSYNEQFF.

In its sample, this clone was seen many times. The rearrangement joins TRBV18 to TRBJ2-7, with a possible D match to TRBD1 (6 bases). The V and J ends lost 0 bases and 4 bases respectively, with 13 bases between them. The V gene's germline CDR1 is KGHSH and CDR2 LQKENI. The CDR3 length is 15 residues. CDR3 amino acids: CASSPPVGRGYEQYF. In nucleotides, the CDR3 is TGTGCCAGCTCACCACCGGTTGGCAGGGGTTACGAGCAGTACTTC.

This clone was counted only a few times. The chain recombines TRBV9 with TRBJ2-5, with D maybe TRBD2 (5 bases). CDR1 is SGDLS and CDR2 is YYNGEE in the germline V gene. V lost 3 bases to trimming and J lost 2 bases, with 11 bases between them. This CDR3 has 14 amino acids. Here the CDR3 DNA reads TGTGCCAGCAGCGGAGCGGACTCTCAAGAGACCCAGTACTTC. Protein product: CASSGADSQETQYF.

The rearrangement uses TRBV18 and TRBJ1-1, with TRBD1 matching over 7 bases. V was pared by 2 bases and J by 4 bases, with 4 bases of the junction left unmatched. The germline CDR1 and CDR2 sequences are KGHSH and LQKENI. The CDR3 is made up of 14 amino acids. The CDR3 region is CASSPAQGSTEAFF. The DNA of the CDR3 is TGTGCCAGCTCACCAGCACAGGGGAGCACTGAAGCTTTCTTT.

The chain carries TRBV7-2 and TRBJ2-2; the match to TRBD2 covers 8 bases. CDR3 size: 15 residues. V was pared by 1 base and J by 6 bases, with 4 bases of the junction left unmatched. Germline-derived CDR1 and CDR2 are SGHTA and FQGNSA. CDR3 sequence (DNA): TGTGCCAGCAGCTTAGGAGTTAGCGGGGCCGGGGAGCTGTTTTTT. It encodes CASSLGVSGAGELFF. Based on the CDR3 plus reference TRBV7-2 and TRBJ2-2, the full variable domain is GAGVSQSPSNKVTEKGKDVELRCDPISGHTALYWYRQSLGQGLEFLIYFQGNSAPDKSGLPSDRFSAERTGGSVSTLTIQRTQQEDSAVYLCASSLGVSGAGELFFGEGSRLTVL.

In this sample, this clone turned up a few times. The chain uses TRBV19 and TRBJ1-2; 7 bases match TRBD1. Germline CDR1 is LNHDA and CDR2 is SQIVND (reference sequence). Trimming took 5 bases from V and 7 from J; bases not matched to a gene: 10. The CDR3 is made up of 14 amino acids. As DNA, the CDR3 is TGTGCCAGTAGTGCGAGACAGGGCTTTGTTGGCTACACCTTC. It codes for CASSARQGFVGYTF.

The chain employs TRBV9 and TRBJ2-5, with TRBD2 matching 8 bases. Trimming at V came to 4 bases and at J to 3 bases, leaving 5 bases not matched to a gene. The length of the CDR3 is 14 residues. Germline lookup yields CDR1 SGDLS and CDR2 YYNGEE. For the CDR3, the DNA is TGTGCCAGCAGCCAAGCGGGACTAGAAGAGACCCAGTACTTC. Protein product: CASSQAGLEETQYF.

J is TRBJ2-5 and V is TRBV6-1; TRBD2 agrees at 10 bases. This CDR3 spans 14 amino acids. V was pared by 10 bases and J by 7 bases, with 12 bases of the junction left unmatched. Per the germline V gene, CDR1 is MNHNS and CDR2 is SASEGT. The CDR3 protein is CATQTLAGASTQYF. As DNA, the CDR3 is TGTGCCACACAAACCCTAGCGGGGGCGTCGACCCAGTACTTC.

The rearrangement uses TRBV10-3 and TRBJ2-3; the match to TRBD2 covers 7 bases. Germline V gene sequence: CDR1 ENHRY, CDR2 SYGVKD. The V segment lost 4 bases and the J segment 4 bases; nucleotides outside the gene matches: 5. The CDR3 contains 14 residues. The CDR3 region is CAISGTSEADTQYF. The CDR3 DNA sequence: TGTGCCATCAGTGGAACTAGCGAAGCAGATACGCAGTATTTT.

V usage is TRBV27 and J usage is TRBJ1-5, with D possibly being TRBD1 (6 bases). Germline CDR1 is MNHEY and CDR2 is SMNVEV (reference sequence). The CDR3 consists of 14 residues. Trimming pared 4 bases from V and 7 bases from J, leaving 14 bases between. CDR3 in DNA: TGTGCCAGCAGTTCACAGGGTGTTCGGCAGCCCCAGCATTTT. This sequence encodes CASSSQGVRQPQHF.

The chain employs TRBV7-9 and TRBJ1-2; 7 nucleotides line up with TRBD1. Trimming cost V 5 bases and J 0 bases; bases outside gene matches: 3. Germline CDR1 reads SEHNR; CDR2 reads FQNEAQ (reference sequence). The length of the CDR3 is 14 residues. CDR3 nucleotide sequence: TGTGCCAGCAGCATAGGACAGGCTAACTATGGCTACACCTTC. Translated: CASSIGQANYGYTF.

This chain joins TRBV7-9 and TRBJ1-4; TRBD1 matches 8 bases. Germline loops: CDR1 SEHNR, CDR2 FQNEAQ (reference sequence). CDR3 length equals 15 residues. The junction had 7 bases not matched to a gene; V was cut back by 6 bases and J by 4 bases. The CDR3 nucleotides read TGTGCCAGCAGTCCGGGACAGGCCAATAATGAAAAACTGTTTTTT. This sequence encodes CASSPGQANNEKLFF.

In nucleotides, the CDR3 is TGTGCCATCACCTCAGCGAGAATGGACACTGAAGCTTTCTTT. Translated: CAITSARMDTEAFF. This chain uses TRBV10-3 with TRBJ1-1; no reliable D call. Trimming removed 7 bases at V and 3 bases at J, with 15 bases between. The CDR3 is 14 residues long. Germline V gene lookup returns CDR1 ENHRY and CDR2 SYGVKD.

The chain links TRBV4-1 to TRBJ2-5, with 12 bases lining up with TRBD2. V gave up 2 bases and J gave up 4 bases; unmatched junction bases: 5. The CDR3 extends over 16 amino acids. Looked up from germline, CDR1 is MGHRA and CDR2 is YSYEKL. The CDR3: CASSQTTSGGGETQYF. CDR3 DNA: TGCGCCAGCAGCCAAACGACTAGCGGGGGAGGAGAGACCCAGTACTTC.

This clone was seen more than once but under ten times. V and J are TRBV19 and TRBJ2-5; 7 positions agree with TRBD1. V lost 1 base to trimming and J lost 5 bases; unmatched junction nucleotides: 1. This CDR3 has 13 amino acids. Germline V gene data show CDR1 as LNHDA and CDR2 as SQIVND (reference sequence). The CDR3 coding sequence is TGTGCCAGTAGTATAGCCAGGGGGGAGACCCAGTACTTC. It yields the protein CASSIARGETQYF.

The V call is TRBV19, the J call TRBJ1-2; D is undetermined. CDR3 length equals 12 residues. Trimming removed 4 bases at V and 2 bases at J, with 5 bases between. In germline, CDR1 is LNHDA, CDR2 SQIVND (reference sequence). The CDR3 bases are TGTGCCAGTAGTAGAGGGAACTATGGCTACACCTTC. Protein sequence: CASSRGNYGYTF.

This clone was seen more than once but under ten times. The chain has TRBV5-5 and TRBJ2-5, with a tentative D call TRBD1 (6 bases). The germline V and J ends were trimmed by 2 bases and 3 bases, with 11 bases remaining between them. In germline, CDR1 is SGHKS, CDR2 YYEKEE (reference sequence). The CDR3 extends over 14 amino acids. The CDR3: CASSFVDSEETQYF. The CDR3 region has the DNA TGTGCCAGCAGCTTTGTGGACAGCGAAGAGACCCAGTACTTC.

This clone was counted only a few times. V and J are TRBV5-1 and TRBJ2-7, with D perhaps TRBD1 (6 bases). With 2 bases removed from V and 2 bases from J, the gap between germline ends came to 8 bases. Germline V gives CDR1 SGHRS, CDR2 YFSETQ. This CDR3 is 13 amino acids long. The CDR3 region has the DNA TGCGCCAGCAGCTTCAGGGGACCCTACGAGCAGTACTTC. Translating it yields CASSFRGPYEQYF.

This chain uses TRBV6-5 with TRBJ2-7; D call uncertain. CDR1 and CDR2 from the germline V gene are MNHEY and SVGAGI. Trimming removed 0 bases at V and 0 bases at J, with 9 bases between. This CDR3 spans 15 amino acids. The CDR3 loop is CASSYSRFDSYEQYF. In DNA form, the CDR3 reads TGTGCCAGCAGTTACTCGAGATTTGACTCCTACGAGCAGTACTTC.

As regards this clone: At the DNA level, this CDR3 is encoded by other sequences in the same sample as well. The V call is TRBV2, the J call TRBJ1-6; D remains unclear. Germline V lookup: CDR1 SNHLY, CDR2 FYNNEI. The CDR3 extends over 14 amino acids. V was trimmed by 2 bases and J by 7 bases, leaving 9 bases between them. The CDR3 region is CASSEKTGNSPLHF. In nucleotides, the CDR3 is TGTGCCAGCAGTGAAAAGACGGGAAATTCACCCCTCCACTTT.

V is TRBV14 and J is TRBJ1-3, with D perhaps matching TRBD1 (5 bases). CDR1 and CDR2 (germline): SGHDN, FVKESK. The ends were cut back, 7 bases at V and 2 bases at J, with 15 bases in the middle. CDR3 length equals 15 residues. The CDR3 bases are TGTGCCAGCAAAGCTCATCAGGGTCCTGGAAACACCATATATTTT. Protein: CASKAHQGPGNTIYF. The full variable domain, rest sourced from reference TRBV14 and TRBJ1-3, is EAGVTQFPSHSVIEKGQTVTLRCDPISGHDNLYWYRRVMGKEIKFLLHFVKESKQDESGMPNNRFLAERTGGTYSTLKVQPAELEDSGVYFCASKAHQGPGNTIYFGEGSWLTVV.

Only a few counts were recorded for this clone. V is TRBV7-2 and J is TRBJ2-1; TRBD1 aligns across 8 bases. Per germline, CDR1 SGHTA and CDR2 FQGNSA. The CDR3 contains 12 residues. The junction had 6 bases not matched to a gene; V was cut back by 5 bases and J by 12 bases. The CDR3 DNA reads as TGTGCCAGCAGCCTGGACAGGGAAGGGCAGTTCTTC. This sequence encodes CASSLDREGQFF. The full variable domain, with the rest looked up from reference TRBV7-2 and TRBJ2-1, is GAGVSQSPSNKVTEKGKDVELRCDPISGHTALYWYRQSLGQGLEFLIYFQGNSAPDKSGLPSDRFSAERTGGSVSTLTIQRTQQEDSAVYLCASSLDREGQFFGPGTRLTVL.